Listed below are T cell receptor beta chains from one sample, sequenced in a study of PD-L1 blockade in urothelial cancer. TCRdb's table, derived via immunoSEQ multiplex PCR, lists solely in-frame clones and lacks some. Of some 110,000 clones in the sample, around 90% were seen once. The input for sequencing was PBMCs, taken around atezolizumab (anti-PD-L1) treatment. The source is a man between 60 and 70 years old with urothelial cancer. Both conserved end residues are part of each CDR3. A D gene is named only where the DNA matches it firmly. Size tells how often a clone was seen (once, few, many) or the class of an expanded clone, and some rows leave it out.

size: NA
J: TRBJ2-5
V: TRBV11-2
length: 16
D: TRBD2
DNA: TGTGCCAGCAGTTTTGCGCGGGGGGCCACAACGGGGACCCAGTACTTC
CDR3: CASSFARGATTGTQYF

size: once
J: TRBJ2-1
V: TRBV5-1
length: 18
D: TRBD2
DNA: TGCGCCAGCAGCTCTCGAAGCGGGGGCCAATTGACCTACAATGAGCAGTTCTTC
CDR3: CASSSRSGGQLTYNEQFF

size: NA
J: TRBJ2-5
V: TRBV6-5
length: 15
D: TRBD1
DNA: TGTGCCAGCAGTTACTCGGACAGGGGAGGAGAGACCCAGTACTTC
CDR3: CASSYSDRGGETQYF

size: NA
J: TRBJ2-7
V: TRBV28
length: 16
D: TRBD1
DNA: TGTGCCAGCAGGATTGCCGGGGACAGATTACTTTACGAGCAGTACTTC
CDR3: CASRIAGDRLLYEQYF

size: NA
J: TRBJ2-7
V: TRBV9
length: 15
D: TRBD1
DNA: TGTGCCAGCAGCCCGACCGGGACAGGGGCCTACGAGCAGTACTTC
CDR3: CASSPTGTGAYEQYF

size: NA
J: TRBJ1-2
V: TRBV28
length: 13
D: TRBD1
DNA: TGTGCCAGCAGTTTAAGGACAGGGTTAGGCTACACCTTC
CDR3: CASSLRTGLGYTF

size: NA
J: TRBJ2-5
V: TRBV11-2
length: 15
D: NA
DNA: TGTGCCAGCAGCCCTCCTGGACAAGGCCAAGAGACCCAGTACTTC
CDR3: CASSPPGQGQETQYF

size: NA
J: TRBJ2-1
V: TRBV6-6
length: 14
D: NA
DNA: TGTGCCAGCAGCTCCGGACAGATATACAATGAGCAGTTCTTC
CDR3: CASSSGQIYNEQFF

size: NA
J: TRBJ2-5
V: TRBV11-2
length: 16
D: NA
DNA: TGTGCCAGCAGCCCCTACTCCGAATCCCTATTAGAGACCCAGTACTTC
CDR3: CASSPYSESLLETQYF

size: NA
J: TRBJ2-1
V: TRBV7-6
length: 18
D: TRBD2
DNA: TGTGCCAGCAGCTTAGCGCTCCTAGCGGGAGGTCGTGTGAATGAGCAGTTCTTC
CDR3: CASSLALLAGGRVNEQFF

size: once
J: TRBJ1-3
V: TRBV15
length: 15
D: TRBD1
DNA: TGTGCCACCAGCAGAAGGACAGGCTCTGGAAACACCATATATTTT
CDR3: CATSRRTGSGNTIYF

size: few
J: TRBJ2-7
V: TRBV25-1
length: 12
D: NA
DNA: TGTGCCAGCAGTGAATTGTCAGGCCTACTTTACTTC
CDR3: CASSELSGLLYF

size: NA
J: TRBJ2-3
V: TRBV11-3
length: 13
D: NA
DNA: TGTGCCACACAGGGTTTCGGCACAGATACGCAGTATTTT
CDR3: CATQGFGTDTQYF

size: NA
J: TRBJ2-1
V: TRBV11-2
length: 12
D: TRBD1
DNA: TGTGCCAGCAGCCCAAAGGGGGCTGAGCAGTTCTTC
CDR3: CASSPKGAEQFF

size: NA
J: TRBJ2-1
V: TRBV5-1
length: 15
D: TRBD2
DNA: TGCGCCAGCAGCTTGGTGGGGACTAGCCGAGATGAGCAGTTCTTC
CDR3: CASSLVGTSRDEQFF

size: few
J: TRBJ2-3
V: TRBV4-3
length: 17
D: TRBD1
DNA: TGCGCCAGCAGCCAAATAGGGACAGGGGGTAGCACAGATACGCAGTATTTT
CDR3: CASSQIGTGGSTDTQYF

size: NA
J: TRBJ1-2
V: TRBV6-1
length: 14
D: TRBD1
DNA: TGTGCCAGCAGTCCTCGACAGGGAAACTATGGCTACACCTTC
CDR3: CASSPRQGNYGYTF

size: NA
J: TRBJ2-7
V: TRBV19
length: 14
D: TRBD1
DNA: TGTGCCAGTAGTAAGGGACAGGGGGCGTACGAGCAGTACTTC
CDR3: CASSKGQGAYEQYF

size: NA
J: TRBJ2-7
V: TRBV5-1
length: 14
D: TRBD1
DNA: TGCGCCAGCAGCTTGGGGGACAGGGTGAGCGAGCAGTACTTC
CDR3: CASSLGDRVSEQYF

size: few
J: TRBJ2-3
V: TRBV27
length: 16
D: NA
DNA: TGTGCCAGCAGTTCATACCTGAGGGACAAAACAGATACGCAGTATTTT
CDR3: CASSSYLRDKTDTQYF

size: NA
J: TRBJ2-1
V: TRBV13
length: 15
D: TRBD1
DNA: TGTGCCAGCAGCCTGAATCAGGGGGCCGATCGAGGGCAGTTCTTC
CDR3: CASSLNQGADRGQFF

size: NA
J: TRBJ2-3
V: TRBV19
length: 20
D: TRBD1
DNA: TGTGCCAGTAGTATAGATCTTATCCCCTATTCGGGACAGGGTACAGATACGCAGTATTTT
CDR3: CASSIDLIPYSGQGTDTQYF

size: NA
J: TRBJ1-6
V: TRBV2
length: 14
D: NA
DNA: TGTGCCAGTACAGCGCGGGCCTATAATTCACCCCTCCACTTT
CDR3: CASTARAYNSPLHF

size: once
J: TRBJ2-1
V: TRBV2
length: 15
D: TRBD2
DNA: TGTGCCAGCAGTGATGGTCTAGCGGGAGTCGATGAGCAGTTCTTC
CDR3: CASSDGLAGVDEQFF

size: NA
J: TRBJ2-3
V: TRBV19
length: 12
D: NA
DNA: TGTGCCAGTAGTATAGATCGAGATACGCAGTATTTT
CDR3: CASSIDRDTQYF

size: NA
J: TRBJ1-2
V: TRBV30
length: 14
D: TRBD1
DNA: TGTGCCTGGAGTGTACCCCCAGGGGGCCTGGGCTACACCTTC
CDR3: CAWSVPPGGLGYTF